The clone carrying this T cell receptor beta chain was recorded a few times. The sample belongs to a study of blood T cell repertoires in COVID-19. Looking at the study overall: Samples came from the United States, Italy and Spain, spanning acute and convalescent COVID-19. Nucleic acid was either cDNA or gDNA, and it came from T cells, B-cell-depleted T cells, or PBMCs.

Measured with immunoSEQ multiplex PCR; TCRdb has only the in-frame clones, and not every one. The data show 440,000 or so clones, about nine tenths seen once. V shed 8 bases and J shed 3 bases, with 14 bases lying between them. The CDR3 length is 14 residues. Germline lookup yields CDR1 SGHTA and CDR2 FQGNSA. Seattle's enrolled individuals joined amid active infection and were then monitored longitudinally. V gene TRBV7-2 combines with J gene TRBJ2-1; D may be TRBD1 (5 bases). The sequenced material came from peripheral blood. The sequence was obtained from a woman aged 40 to 50 with COVID-19, enrolled during active disease. The CDR3 nucleotides are TGTGCCAGCGGACCGGACACTTTCTACAATGAGCAGTTCTTC. It is translated as CASGPDTFYNEQFF.